Shown below are 23 T cell receptor beta chains from a single sample sequenced in a study of blood T cell repertoires in COVID-19. Repertoires were generated with immunoSEQ multiplex PCR, while TCRdb's copy carries only in-frame clones and drops some. The table records about 210,000 clones, around 80% of them present only once. The sample consisted of peripheral blood. These receptors were collected from a woman between 40 and 50 years old with acute or convalescent COVID-19.

The chain combines TRBV5-8 with TRBJ2-7, with TRBD2 matching over 8 bases. Germline loops: CDR1 SGHTS, CDR2 YDEGEE. The trim removed 0 bases at V and 2 bases at J, leaving 4 bases unmatched. This CDR3 is 15 amino acids long. CDR3 sequence reads: CASSLAAGGTYEQYF. The CDR3 region has the DNA TGTGCCAGCAGCTTGGCTGCGGGGGGAACCTACGAGCAGTACTTC. The whole variable domain, filled in from reference TRBV5-8 and TRBJ2-7, reads EAGVTQSPTHLIKTRGQQATLRCSPISGHTSVYWYQQALGLGLQFLLWYDEGEERNRGNFPPRFSGRQFPNYSSELNVNALELEDSALYLCASSLAAGGTYEQYFGPGTRLTVT.

The chain is built from TRBV5-1 and TRBJ2-7, with 11 nucleotides matching TRBD2. Germline trimming cut 4 bases from V and 2 bases from J; bases unmatched to any gene: 5. Germline V gene sequence: CDR1 SGHRS, CDR2 YFSETQ. This CDR3 spans 15 amino acids. In nucleotides, the CDR3 is TGCGCCAGCAGCGCTCTAGCGGGGGGACCCTACGAGCAGTACTTC. It encodes CASSALAGGPYEQYF. The whole variable domain, filled in from reference TRBV5-1 and TRBJ2-7, reads KAGVTQTPRYLIKTRGQQVTLSCSPISGHRSVSWYQQTPGQGLQFLFEYFSETQRNKGNFPGRFSGRQFSNSRSEMNVSTLELGDSALYLCASSALAGGPYEQYFGPGTRLTVT.

The chain is built from TRBV13 and TRBJ1-3; D is ambiguous. This CDR3 is 12 amino acids long. V was clipped by 3 bases and J by 4 bases, with 4 bases between them. Germline V gene sequence: CDR1 PRHDT, CDR2 FYEKMQ (reference sequence). CDR3 nucleotide sequence: TGTGCCAGCAGCTTTAAAGGAAACACCATATATTTT. It specifies CASSFKGNTIYF.

The rearrangement joins TRBV4-2 to TRBJ1-4; TRBD1 agrees at 8 bases. Germline-derived CDR1 and CDR2 are LGHNA and YNFKEQ. The CDR3 has 20 residues. Trimming at V came to 0 bases and at J to 4 bases, leaving 16 bases not matched to a gene. CDR3 amino acids: CASSQDLVAGGRRSNEKLFF. The DNA for the CDR3 is TGTGCCAGCAGCCAAGATTTGGTGGCAGGGGGCAGGCGGAGTAATGAAAAACTGTTTTTT.

The chain recombines TRBV7-9 with TRBJ2-1; TRBD2 is a possible D gene (5 bases). Per the germline V gene, CDR1 is SEHNR and CDR2 is FQNEAQ (reference sequence). The V end was cut by 8 bases, the J end by 8 bases, with 16 bases between. This CDR3 region has 13 residues. This CDR3 is CASRITSGYEQFF. The DNA for the CDR3 is TGTGCCAGCCGAATTACTAGTGGCTATGAGCAGTTCTTC.

The chain uses TRBV5-8 and TRBJ2-1; weak D call: TRBD2 (6 bases). The CDR3 sequence is 15 residues long. CDR1 is SGHTS and CDR2 is YDEGEE in the germline V gene. V shed 1 base and J shed 0 bases, with 8 bases lying between them. The CDR3 here is CASSLSGSSYNEQFF. The CDR3 bases are TGTGCCAGCAGCTTGTCCGGGAGCTCCTACAATGAGCAGTTCTTC.

This clone occurred a few times. The rearrangement links TRBV3-1 (or the pseudogene TRBV3-2) to TRBJ2-3; tentatively, D is TRBD1 (5 bases). Germline V gene sequence: CDR1 LGHDT, CDR2 YNNKEL (reference sequence). Trimming took 1 base from V and 2 from J, leaving 7 bases between them. CDR3 length equals 14 residues. CDR3 bases: TGTGCCAGCAGCCAAGGGGGCCCCACAGATACGCAGTATTTT. Translating gives CASSQGGPTDTQYF.

The rearrangement links TRBV14 to TRBJ2-1; D remains ambiguous. This CDR3 comprises 14 residues. V was trimmed by 1 base and J by 4 bases, leaving 8 bases between them. Germline V gene sequence: CDR1 SGHDN, CDR2 FVKESK. This chain's CDR3 is CASSQVAGYNEQFF. Here the CDR3 DNA reads TGTGCCAGCAGCCAAGTGGCCGGGTACAATGAGCAGTTCTTC.

This clone was detected a few times. The genes are TRBV10-2 and TRBJ2-1; 7 bases map to TRBD1. CDR3 length: 15 residues. With 2 bases clipped from V and 0 bases from J, the junction kept 1 base outside the gene matches. Germline CDR1 WSHSY, CDR2 SAAADI. The CDR3 region has the DNA TGCGCCAGCAGTGAGGGACAGGCCTCCTACAATGAGCAGTTCTTC. Its translation: CASSEGQASYNEQFF.

CDR3 sequence: CASSSPRQGSNQPQHF. The CDR3 nucleotides read TGTGCCAGCAGCTCCCCCCGACAGGGAAGCAATCAGCCCCAGCATTTT. The rearrangement uses TRBV7-2 and TRBJ1-5; 7 positions match TRBD1. V dropped 4 bases and J dropped 1; count of bases not matched to a gene: 7. The CDR3 is made up of 16 amino acids. Germline lookup yields CDR1 SGHTA and CDR2 FQGNSA.

The rearrangement uses TRBV27 and TRBJ2-1, with D maybe TRBD2 (6 bases). Germline CDR1 MNHEY, CDR2 SMNVEV (reference sequence). V lost 2 bases, J lost 10 bases, and 12 bases lay in between. There are 13 residues in the CDR3. CDR3 sequence: CASSLGLRGEQFF. DNA for the CDR3: TGTGCCAGCAGTTTAGGGCTCCGGGGGGAGCAGTTCTTC.

V usage is TRBV6-4 and J usage is TRBJ2-1, with TRBD2 matching 9 bases. V was clipped by 0 bases and J by 5 bases; unmatched bases: 2. CDR3 length: 15 residues. The germline CDR1 and CDR2 sequences are MRHNA and SNTAGT. The CDR3 protein is CASSDSAGGNNEQFF. CDR3 DNA: TGTGCCAGCAGTGACTCAGCGGGGGGCAACAATGAGCAGTTCTTC.

The chain is built from TRBV27 and TRBJ2-1; perhaps TRBD2 as D (6 bases). CDR1 is MNHEY and CDR2 is SMNVEV in the germline V gene (reference sequence). V was pared by 5 bases and J by 3 bases, with 14 bases between. The CDR3 extends over 15 amino acids. The DNA of the CDR3 is TGTGCCAGCAGTCTGGGGCTAGCGAGCTACAATGAGCAGTTCTTC. It yields the protein CASSLGLASYNEQFF.

The rearrangement links TRBV15 to TRBJ2-7; 7 nucleotides line up with TRBD1. The V and J ends lost 5 bases and 3 bases, in that order; junction bases with no gene match: 7. The CDR3 extends over 14 amino acids. CDR1 LNHNV and CDR2 YYDKDF come from the germline V gene (reference sequence). The CDR3 bases are TGTGCCACCAGCTTACGGACAGGAAACTACGAGCAGTACTTC. It specifies CATSLRTGNYEQYF.

This chain connects TRBV5-1 to TRBJ2-7, with unresolved D. Germline V gene sequence: CDR1 SGHRS, CDR2 YFSETQ. V lost 0 bases to trimming and J lost 0 bases, with 10 bases between them. The length of the CDR3 is 15 residues. The CDR3 DNA follows: TGCGCCAGCAGCTTGGACAGACACCCCTCCTACGAGCAGTACTTC. It is translated as CASSLDRHPSYEQYF.

V is TRBV3-1 (or the pseudogene TRBV3-2) and J is TRBJ1-2, with 11 nucleotides matching TRBD1. The junction had 13 bases not matched to a gene; V was cut back by 5 bases and J by 5 bases. CDR1 and CDR2 (germline): LGHDT, YNNKEL (reference sequence). The CDR3 has 17 residues. CDR3: CASSFGLGQGALYGYTF. The CDR3 bases are TGTGCCAGCAGCTTCGGGTTAGGACAGGGGGCGTTGTATGGCTACACCTTC.

CDR3 in amino acids: CASSPKAGLGTDTQYF. CDR3 sequence (DNA): TGTGCCAGCAGCCCCAAAGCGGGATTGGGCACAGATACGCAGTATTTT. V is TRBV3-1 (or the pseudogene TRBV3-2) and J is TRBJ2-3, with 7 bases fitting TRBD2. This CDR3 is 16 amino acids long. In germline, CDR1 is LGHDT, CDR2 YNNKEL (reference sequence). The J segment lost 1 base and the V segment lost 4 bases, leaving 8 bases of the junction unmatched.

This clone has only a few counts. The chain carries TRBV2 and TRBJ1-5; 9 nucleotides agree with TRBD1. V shed 5 bases and J 8 bases; nucleotides not matched to a gene: 10. The germline gives CDR1 SNHLY, CDR2 FYNNEI. The length of the CDR3 is 15 residues. CDR3 nucleotides: TGTGCCAGCAGTTCCCAACTGGGACAGGGCAAGCCCCAGCATTTT. Its translation is CASSSQLGQGKPQHF.

The V call is TRBV12-3 or TRBV12-4, the J call TRBJ1-2; possibly TRBD1 for D (5 bases). The CDR3 totals 12 residues. The germline V and J ends were trimmed by 7 bases and 6 bases, with 12 bases remaining between them. The CDR3: CASIPLGDGYTF. CDR3 sequence (DNA): TGTGCCAGCATTCCCCTAGGGGATGGCTACACCTTC.

The chain has TRBV30 and TRBJ2-7; tentative D call: TRBD1 (8 bases). The CDR3 runs 15 residues. Between the trimmed V and J ends, which lost 1 base and 8 bases, there was a span of 21 bases. Germline V gene sequence: CDR1 GTSNPN, CDR2 SVGIG (reference sequence). The CDR3 loop reads CAWSATGGGYFKQYF. CDR3 nucleotide sequence: TGTGCCTGGAGTGCTACAGGGGGGGGGTATTTCAAGCAGTACTTC.

DNA for the CDR3: TGTGCCACCAGTGATCCGACAGGGATTCAGCCCCAGCATTTT. Residues: CATSDPTGIQPQHF. The chain uses TRBV24-1 and TRBJ1-5, with 7 bases fitting TRBD1. The CDR3 sequence is 14 residues long. Germline values: CDR1 KGHDR, CDR2 SFDVKD. The trim removed 3 bases at V and 6 bases at J, leaving 4 bases unmatched.

This chain links TRBV18 with TRBJ2-7; D possibly corresponds to TRBD2 (6 bases). This CDR3 contains 14 residues. Germline V gene lookup returns CDR1 KGHSH and CDR2 LQKENI. V dropped 6 bases and J dropped 6 bases, with 18 bases sitting between them. Here the CDR3 DNA reads TGTGCCAGCTCCGCTCGGACGGGAGAGGGCGAGCAGTACTTC. It encodes CASSARTGEGEQYF. The full variable domain, in which reference TRBV18 and TRBJ2-7 provide the parts outside the CDR3, is NAGVMQNPRHLVRRRGQEARLRCSPMKGHSHVYWYRQLPEEGLKFMVYLQKENIIDESGMPKERFSAEFPKEGPSILRIQQVVRGDSAAYFCASSARTGEGEQYFGPGTRLTVT.

In its sample, this clone was seen a few times. V usage is TRBV27 and J usage is TRBJ2-7; D gene unclear. The germline V gene encodes CDR1 MNHEY and CDR2 SMNVEV (reference sequence). V was cut by 3 bases and J by 3 bases, with 9 bases left in between. CDR3 size: 13 residues. CDR3 in amino acids: CASSFTYGYEQYF. As DNA, the CDR3 is TGTGCCAGCAGTTTTACGTACGGCTACGAGCAGTACTTC.